The clone carrying this TCR beta chain showed up just a few times. The antigen remains undetermined. Germline V lookup: CDR1 SGHAT, CDR2 FQNNGV. The V and J ends lost 4 bases and 2 bases, in that order; junction bases with no gene match: 3. The CDR3 contains 15 residues. The method was immunoSEQ multiplex PCR; TCRdb's version includes in-frame clones alone and lacks a portion of them. The data contain tens of thousands of clones, 75% to 95% of them singletons. The data were obtained in a study of siplizumab effects on memory and regulatory T cells. The study's findings and limits: Alloreactive sequences traceable to unstimulated CD4+ memory cells were significantly reduced by siplizumab. Naive T cell populations appeared to exhibit greater diversity than memory cells and appeared to be major alloresponse contributors. Alloreactive CD4+ clones that could be mapped were on average 68.8% Treg-derived with siplizumab, against roughly 27% in controls.

The chain combines TRBV11-2 with TRBJ2-2, with 8 bases identical to TRBD2. The sequence derives from a human donor in good health. Sample: CD8+ T cells sorted from blood. CDR3 sequence reads: CASSYSGANTGELFF. The CDR3, as DNA: TGTGCCAGCAGCTATAGCGGGGCCAACACCGGGGAGCTGTTTTTT.